This T cell receptor (beta chain) was recovered during a study of blood T cell repertoires in COVID-19. At the level of the study: The study drew acute and convalescent COVID-19 samples from the United States, Italy and Spain. T cells, B-cell-depleted T cells, or PBMCs provided the cDNA or gDNA that served as material.

Assay used: immunoSEQ multiplex PCR; TCRdb lists only in-frame clones, some missing. The sample gives about 170,000 clones, 70% to 90% of which show up once; approximately 9.9% is in the top ten. Seattle participants joined during active infection and were tracked over time. V was clipped by 3 bases and J by 5 bases; unmatched bases: 11. The CDR3 extends over 17 amino acids. Per the germline V gene, CDR1 is LNHNV and CDR2 is YYDKDF (reference sequence). The receptor's source is a woman aged 60 to 75 with COVID-19, enrolled during active disease. The rearrangement uses TRBV15 and TRBJ2-2, with 8 positions matching TRBD2. Sequenced: peripheral blood. The CDR3 DNA is TGTGCCACCAGCAGCCGCGGGAGGCGGAGCCGGACCGGGGAGCTGTTTTTT. Protein: CATSSRGRRSRTGELFF.